This is a list of T cell receptor beta chains from one sample in a study of OX40 agonist ivuxolimab in advanced cancers. Only in-frame clones appear in the TCRdb table, and some are missing; sequencing was by immunoSEQ multiplex PCR. The sample records about 79,000 clones, less than 95% being singletons. The sequencing used CD4+ or CD8+ T cells sorted from blood, collected in a trial of the OX40 agonist ivuxolimab. The source of these receptors is an adult with an advanced solid tumor such as melanoma, head and neck, liver or kidney cancer. Both conserved end residues are part of each CDR3. D genes are given only for firm matches. The size entry is marked missing in some rows and otherwise reads once, few, many or a size class.

CDR3 protein | CDR3 DNA | V gene | CDR3 length | J gene | D gene | clone size
CASSFPSWPGQGDRETQYF | TGTGCCAGCAGCTTCCCTTCGTGGCCGGGACAGGGAGATAGGGAGACCCAGTACTTC | TRBV7-9 | 19 | TRBJ2-5 | TRBD1 | .
CASSQGDMSYGYTF | TGTGCCAGCAGCCAAGGGGACATGAGCTATGGCTACACCTTC | TRBV4-2 | 14 | TRBJ1-2 | . | few
CASSSRILNTGELFF | TGTGCCAGCTCATCGCGGATATTGAACACCGGGGAGCTGTTTTTT | TRBV18 | 15 | TRBJ2-2 | . | once
CASNGAVTTSNYGYTF | TGTGCCAGTAACGGAGCGGTGACCACGTCTAACTATGGCTACACCTTC | TRBV19 | 16 | TRBJ1-2 | . | .
CASSIDGRGLSNEQFF | TGTGCCAGTAGTATAGATGGCAGGGGACTCTCCAATGAGCAGTTCTTC | TRBV19 | 16 | TRBJ2-1 | . | .
CASTKTPGQGVPLHF | TGTGCCAGTACCAAGACGCCGGGACAGGGAGTACCCCTCCACTTT | TRBV19 | 15 | TRBJ1-6 | TRBD1 | .
CASSFQTLQETQYF | TGTGCCAGCAGCTTCCAGACACTTCAAGAGACCCAGTACTTC | TRBV7-2 | 14 | TRBJ2-5 | . | .
CASSQVTRETQYF | TGCGCCAGCAGCCAAGTGACCAGAGAGACCCAGTACTTC | TRBV4-1 | 13 | TRBJ2-5 | . | .
CASSLRPGFEKLFF | TGTGCCAGCAGTCTGCGTCCGGGTTTTGAAAAACTGTTTTTT | TRBV27 | 14 | TRBJ1-4 | . | .
CASSVRDRVIEKLFF | TGTGCCAGCAGCGTCCGGGACAGGGTCATTGAAAAACTGTTTTTT | TRBV9 | 15 | TRBJ1-4 | TRBD1 | .
CASSSSGDTGELFF | TGCGCCAGCAGCTCCTCAGGGGATACCGGGGAGCTGTTTTTT | TRBV5-1 | 14 | TRBJ2-2 | . | .
CASSLRDTQYF | TGTGCCAGCAGTTTAAGAGATACGCAGTATTTT | TRBV27 | 11 | TRBJ2-3 | . | .
CASFGRAEAFF | TGTGCCAGCTTCGGGCGAGCTGAAGCTTTCTTT | TRBV28 | 11 | TRBJ1-1 | . | .
CASSLIGLAGTDTQYF | TGTGCCAGCAGCTTAATAGGACTAGCGGGCACAGATACGCAGTATTTT | TRBV11-1 | 16 | TRBJ2-3 | TRBD2 | .
CASSPPGLEQFF | TGTGCCAGCTCACCACCGGGCTTGGAGCAGTTCTTC | TRBV18 | 12 | TRBJ2-1 | . | .
CASTSSYNSYGYTF | TGTGCCAGTACCTCTAGCTACAACAGCTATGGCTACACCTTC | TRBV19 | 14 | TRBJ1-2 | . | once
CASRVEAGANYGYTF | TGTGCCAGCAGGGTTGAGGCCGGAGCTAACTATGGCTACACCTTC | TRBV2 | 15 | TRBJ1-2 | . | .
CASTGTGGFNEQFF | TGTGCCAGCACCGGGACAGGGGGATTTAATGAGCAGTTCTTC | TRBV6-1 | 14 | TRBJ2-1 | TRBD1 | .
CASSVGQGANQPQHF | TGCGCCAGCAGCGTGGGACAGGGGGCAAATCAGCCCCAGCATTTT | TRBV5-1 | 15 | TRBJ1-5 | TRBD1 | .
CASKPTWGQPQHF | TGCGCCAGCAAACCGACGTGGGGTCAGCCCCAGCATTTT | TRBV10-2 | 13 | TRBJ1-5 | . | .
CSVEMVQHYGYTF | TGCAGCGTTGAAATGGTACAGCACTATGGCTACACCTTC | TRBV29-1 | 13 | TRBJ1-2 | . | .
CASSVAPGGGGHYEQYF | TGTGCCAGCTCAGTTGCCCCCGGGGGCGGGGGTCACTACGAGCAGTACTTC | TRBV18 | 17 | TRBJ2-7 | . | .
CASGLVREQYF | TGTGCCAGCGGTCTAGTCCGCGAGCAGTACTTC | TRBV2 | 11 | TRBJ2-7 | . | .
CASSRLAGLSNQPQHF | TGCGCCAGCAGCCGTCTGGCGGGGCTTAGCAATCAGCCCCAGCATTTT | TRBV4-1 | 16 | TRBJ1-5 | . | .
CASTLAGQYRDSEQFF | TGCGCCAGCACCCTGGCGGGCCAGTACCGGGACAGTGAGCAGTTCTTC | TRBV10-2 | 16 | TRBJ2-1 | TRBD1 | .
CASSAQGSNTGELFF | TGTGCCAGTAGTGCACAGGGGTCGAACACCGGGGAGCTGTTTTTT | TRBV19 | 15 | TRBJ2-2 | TRBD1 | few
CATSLTGTAYEKLFF | TGTGCCACCAGCCTCACCGGGACAGCCTATGAAAAACTGTTTTTT | TRBV15 | 15 | TRBJ1-4 | TRBD1 | .
CASSDTTGFPTYGYTF | TGTGCCAGCAGCGACACAACAGGGTTTCCAACCTATGGCTACACCTTC | TRBV5-6 | 16 | TRBJ1-2 | . | few
CASSQRSWGNTEAFF | TGTGCCAGCAGCCAACGATCTTGGGGAAACACTGAAGCTTTCTTT | TRBV14 | 15 | TRBJ1-1 | . | once
CASRGQVGQPQHF | TGTGCCAGCAGGGGACAGGTCGGTCAGCCCCAGCATTTT | TRBV5-5 | 13 | TRBJ1-5 | TRBD1 | .
CAISGTEKETQYF | TGTGCCATCAGCGGGACAGAGAAAGAGACCCAGTACTTC | TRBV10-3 | 13 | TRBJ2-5 | TRBD1 | .
CAWSKGQGARYGYTF | TGTGCCTGGAGTAAGGGACAGGGGGCGCGCTATGGCTACACCTTC | TRBV30 | 15 | TRBJ1-2 | TRBD1 | .
CASSLASGGNTGELFF | TGTGCTAGCAGCTTAGCTTCGGGGGGGAACACCGGGGAGCTGTTTTTT | TRBV7-7 | 16 | TRBJ2-2 | TRBD2 | .
CASSSPGRGETQYF | TGTGCCAGCAGTTCTCCAGGGCGAGGGGAGACCCAGTACTTC | TRBV27 | 14 | TRBJ2-5 | . | .
CASSLEAWQGVGETQYF | TGTGCCAGCAGCTTAGAAGCTTGGCAGGGGGTGGGGGAGACCCAGTACTTC | TRBV7-9 | 17 | TRBJ2-5 | TRBD1 | once
CASSLGSSGDQPQHF | TGCGCCAGCAGCTTGGGATCGAGCGGAGATCAGCCCCAGCATTTT | TRBV5-1 | 15 | TRBJ1-5 | . | .
CASSLKQGDTEAFF | TGTGCCAGCAGTCTTAAGCAGGGTGACACTGAAGCTTTCTTT | TRBV27 | 14 | TRBJ1-1 | . | .
CASSPPRISRLATDTQYF | TGTGCCAGCTCACCACCGAGGATAAGCCGCCTTGCCACAGATACGCAGTATTTT | TRBV18 | 18 | TRBJ2-3 | . | once
CASSLGNQPQHF | TGTGCCAGCAGTTTGGGCAATCAGCCCCAGCATTTT | TRBV28 | 12 | TRBJ1-5 | . | .
CSVEDRRSAEAFF | TGCAGCGTTGAAGATCGGAGGTCGGCTGAAGCTTTCTTT | TRBV29-1 | 13 | TRBJ1-1 | . | .
CASSLGASGGNEQFF | TGCGCCAGCAGCTTGGGGGCTAGCGGGGGTAATGAGCAGTTCTTC | TRBV5-1 | 15 | TRBJ2-1 | TRBD2 | .
CASSGTGSQPQHF | TGTGCCAGCAGTGGTACAGGGAGTCAGCCCCAGCATTTT | TRBV25-1 | 13 | TRBJ1-5 | . | .
CASSKGQAVTGELFF | TGTGCCAGCAGCAAAGGACAGGCTGTCACCGGGGAGCTGTTTTTT | TRBV9 | 15 | TRBJ2-2 | TRBD1 | once
CASSFGFGGLSNQPQHF | TGTGCCAGCAGCTTCGGTTTCGGTGGTCTTAGCAATCAGCCCCAGCATTTT | TRBV7-9 | 17 | TRBJ1-5 | . | once
CASSPGLAGAGSYNEQFF | TGTGCCAGCAGCCCGGGACTAGCGGGGGCAGGCTCCTACAATGAGCAGTTCTTC | TRBV11-2 | 18 | TRBJ2-1 | TRBD2 | .